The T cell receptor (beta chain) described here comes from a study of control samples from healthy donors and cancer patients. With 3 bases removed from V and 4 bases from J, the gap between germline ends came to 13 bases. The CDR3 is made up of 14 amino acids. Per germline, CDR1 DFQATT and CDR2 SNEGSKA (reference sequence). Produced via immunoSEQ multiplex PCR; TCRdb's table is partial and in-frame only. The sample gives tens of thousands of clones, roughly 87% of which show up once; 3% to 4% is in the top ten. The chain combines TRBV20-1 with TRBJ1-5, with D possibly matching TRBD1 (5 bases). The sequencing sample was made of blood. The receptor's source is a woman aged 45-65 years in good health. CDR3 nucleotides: TGCAGTGCTAGTCCGGCAGGGCTTAATCAGCCCCAGCATTTT. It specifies CSASPAGLNQPQHF.